This T cell receptor beta chain derives from a study of T cell repertoires in cytomegalovirus infection. The CDR3 is 15 amino acids. V shed 6 bases and J 2 bases; nucleotides not matched to a gene: 5. Germline V gives CDR1 ENHRY, CDR2 SYGVKD. This clonotype was recorded a few times. The antigen is unknown. TCRdb fed the reads into MiXCR, producing one record per CDR3 protein. The sample has some 940,000 distinct CDR3 sequences, 31% seen once; the top ten hold 13%. The chain is built from TRBV10-3 and TRBJ1-5, with TRBD1 matching over 9 bases. This TCR was sampled from a human donor in good health (CMV status not recorded). Some clones in this sample may be carry-over from other donors' samples. Sequenced here: cultured CD8+ T cells from PBMCs, sampled from culture after CMV antigen stimulation. This CDR3 is CAISRTGERNQPQHF. CDR3 bases: TGTGCCATCAGCCGGACAGGGGAGCGCAATCAGCCCCAGCATTTT.